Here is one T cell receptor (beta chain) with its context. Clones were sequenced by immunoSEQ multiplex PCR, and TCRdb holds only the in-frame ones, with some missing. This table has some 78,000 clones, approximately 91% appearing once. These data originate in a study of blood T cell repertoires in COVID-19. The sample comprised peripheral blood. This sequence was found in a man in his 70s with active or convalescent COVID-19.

The CDR3 sequence is CASSPSEGGETQYF. The CDR3 bases are TGCGCCAGCAGCCCGTCTGAAGGGGGAGAGACCCAGTACTTC. This chain connects TRBV4-1 to TRBJ2-5; tentative D call: TRBD1 (6 bases). Germline CDR1 reads MGHRA; CDR2 reads YSYEKL. CDR3 size: 14 residues. The V gene lost 4 bases and the J gene lost 4 bases, with 13 bases spanning the gap.